This TCR beta chain emerged from a study of vaccination effects on CD4 cells after COVID-19. Looking at the study overall: Post-vaccine specimens were collected at a median of 72 days following the second dose.

The V gene lost 3 bases and the J gene lost 6 bases, with 12 bases spanning the gap. The CDR3 is made up of 14 amino acids. Germline V gene sequence: CDR1 MDHEN, CDR2 SYDVKM. Following 10 days of culture, CD4+ T cells were isolated. Participants received two doses of either the BNT162b2 or mRNA-1273 vaccine. Each vaccine recipient was nucleocapsid antibody negative and had no prior SARS-CoV-2 infection. On days 3 and 7, fresh IL-2 medium replaced half the medium. Profiling relied on immunoSEQ multiplex PCR, and the TCRdb table lists in-frame clones only, not all of them. The sample consists of 57,000 or so clones, around 73% of them appearing once. Comment on this clone: The antigen remains unidentified.

The sample was CD4+ T cells from PBMCs cultured without peptide, taken after COVID-19 vaccination. V and J are TRBV28 and TRBJ1-5; weak D call: TRBD1 (6 bases). This sequence originates from a human donor who received a COVID-19 vaccine. The CDR3 reads CASSLGGAGQPQHF. In DNA form, the CDR3 reads TGTGCCAGCAGTTTGGGGGGGGCCGGTCAGCCCCAGCATTTT.